In this sample, the clone carrying this T cell receptor (beta chain) turned up many times. The making of cDNA relied on 5'RACE with 10-nucleotide random UMIs. MiXCR, run by TCRdb on the 5' RACE reads, gives a single entry per CDR3 protein. The profile shows about 66,000 distinct CDR3 sequences, 3.4% of them singletons. The germline V gene has CDR1 DFQATT and CDR2 SNEGSKA (reference sequence). Germline trimming cut 5 bases from V and 3 bases from J; bases unmatched to any gene: 9. This CDR3 region has 15 residues. The sample is drawn from a study of neurological immune-mediated disorders. The V call is TRBV20-1, the J call TRBJ2-1, with 8 nucleotides matching TRBD2. This receptor was obtained from a man aged 35 to 55 with multiple sclerosis. Material for sequencing was PBMCs. The DNA of the CDR3 is TGCAGTGCTCCGGGACTGCGGGGGGTCTACAATGAGCAGTTCTTC. This sequence encodes CSAPGLRGVYNEQFF.